These T cell receptor beta chains were read from a single sample in a study of T-cell memory formation after mild COVID-19. TCRdb reanalysed the 5' RACE reads using MiXCR and keeps one entry per CDR3 protein. In the table there are 470,000 or so distinct CDR3 sequences, about 18% of which are singletons. The sequenced sample was PBMCs or a T cell subset sorted from them (not recorded which). Receptors originate from an adult woman who had mild COVID-19 (a few samples of this study predate the infection). Cell type and time point are not known. The CDR3 runs from the conserved cysteine through the conserved F or W. The D gene is left open where the match is weak. Size tells how often a clone was seen (once, few, many) or the class of an expanded clone, and some rows leave it out.

V gene,D gene,J gene,clone size,CDR3 protein,CDR3 DNA
TRBV5-1,.,TRBJ1-1,.,CASSPEGRDTEAFF,TGCGCCAGCAGCCCCGAAGGGAGGGACACTGAAGCTTTCTTT
TRBV2,.,TRBJ2-1,.,CASSGRLSYNEQFF,TGTGCCAGCAGTGGGAGGCTCTCCTACAATGAGCAGTTCTTC
TRBV11-2,.,TRBJ1-4,once,CASSLTGGSSELFF,TGTGCCAGCAGCCTAACGGGGGGATCGTCGGAATTGTTTTTT
TRBV5-1,TRBD2,TRBJ2-5,few,CASKALAGFQETQYF,TGCGCCAGCAAGGCGCTAGCGGGGTTCCAAGAGACCCAGTACTTC
TRBV7-9,.,TRBJ1-1,few,CASSAWTLTEAFF,TGTGCCAGCAGCGCCTGGACACTCACTGAAGCTTTCTTT
TRBV20-1,TRBD2,TRBJ2-3,.,CSARDLASGGYTQYF,TGCAGTGCTAGAGATCTGGCTAGCGGGGGGTATACGCAGTATTTT
TRBV7-6,TRBD1,TRBJ1-1,many,CASSLARGDTEAFF,TGTGCCAGCAGCTTAGCCAGGGGGGACACTGAAGCTTTCTTT
TRBV20-1,TRBD1,TRBJ2-7,.,CSAPRDRGTAYEQYF,TGCAGTGCTCCCCGGGACAGGGGGACAGCCTACGAGCAGTACTTC
TRBV15,TRBD2,TRBJ2-7,few,CATLGLAGSASYEQYF,TGTGCCACCTTGGGACTAGCGGGAAGTGCCTCCTACGAGCAGTACTTC
TRBV7-9,TRBD1,TRBJ2-5,once,CASSQGTVDQETQYF,TGTGCCAGCAGCCAGGGGACAGTCGACCAAGAGACCCAGTACTTC
TRBV20-1,.,TRBJ1-4,few,CSVGNEKLFF,TGCAGTGTCGGTAATGAAAAACTGTTTTTT
TRBV20-1,.,TRBJ1-1,few,CSAGFRMGTEAFF,TGCAGTGCTGGGTTCAGGATGGGCACTGAAGCTTTCTTT
TRBV20-1,.,TRBJ2-7,few,CSARASVYEQYF,TGCAGTGCCAGAGCCTCAGTCTACGAGCAGTACTTC
TRBV20-1,TRBD1,TRBJ1-6,.,CSASWDSVPNSPLHF,TGCAGTGCTTCATGGGACAGCGTGCCAAATTCACCCCTCCACTTT
TRBV12-3/TRBV12-4,.,TRBJ1-1,few,CASSLTGGPTEAFF,TGTGCCAGCAGTTTGACTGGGGGTCCGACTGAAGCTTTCTTT
TRBV27,TRBD2,TRBJ2-2,.,CARQLRRGGRGGELFF,TGTGCCAGGCAGCTACGGCGGGGGGGCCGTGGCGGGGAGCTGTTTTTT
TRBV4-1,TRBD2,TRBJ2-1,many,CASSQGTSGGANEQFF,TGCGCCAGCAGCCAGGGGACTAGCGGGGGGGCAAATGAGCAGTTCTTC
TRBV20-1,TRBD2,TRBJ2-1,.,CSARDLGLAGINEQFF,TGCAGTGCTAGAGACCTGGGACTAGCGGGGATCAATGAGCAGTTCTTC
TRBV5-4,.,TRBJ1-2,.,CADVQGNGYTF,TGTGCCGATGTACAGGGAAATGGCTACACCTTC
TRBV30,.,TRBJ1-1,few,CAFTPDRGYTEAFF,TGTGCCTTTACCCCGGATCGGGGCTACACTGAAGCTTTCTTT
TRBV20-1,TRBD1,TRBJ1-1,.,CSARVSPTGFTEAFF,TGCAGTGCTAGAGTTTCCCCGACAGGGTTCACTGAAGCTTTCTTT
TRBV9,.,TRBJ2-2,many,CASSEGGQNSFKNTGELFF,TGTGCCAGCAGCGAGGGAGGACAGAATTCCTTCAAGAACACCGGGGAGCTGTTTTTT
TRBV11-2,.,TRBJ1-2,.,CASSREVGLYGYTF,TGTGCCAGCAGCCGAGAGGTGGGCCTCTATGGCTACACCTTC
TRBV7-6,.,TRBJ2-3,few,CASSSWTLTDTQYF,TGTGCCAGCAGCTCCTGGACGTTAACAGATACGCAGTATTTT
TRBV7-9,.,TRBJ1-5,few,CASSLEGGAQPQHF,TGTGCCAGCAGCTTGGAGGGGGGAGCTCAGCCCCAGCATTTT
TRBV12-3/TRBV12-4,.,TRBJ1-4,.,CASSFRGSGEKLFF,TGTGCCAGCAGTTTTCGGGGATCGGGTGAAAAACTGTTTTTT
TRBV16,.,TRBJ1-1,.,CASSRGAKGTEAFF,TGTGCCAGCAGCCGGGGGGCGAAGGGCACTGAAGCTTTCTTT
TRBV18,.,TRBJ2-3,.,CASSPPNRVPDTQYF,TGTGCCAGCTCACCACCGAACAGGGTTCCAGATACGCAGTATTTT
TRBV9,.,TRBJ2-3,.,CASSGGGGTNTDTQYF,TGTGCCAGCAGCGGCGGTGGCGGGACCAACACAGATACGCAGTATTTT
TRBV12-3/TRBV12-4,TRBD2,TRBJ2-4,.,CASSLRGGRGNIQYF,TGTGCCAGCAGTTTACGGGGGGGCCGGGGAAACATTCAGTACTTC
TRBV9,.,TRBJ2-3,few,CASSVEVARRVDTQYF,TGTGCCAGCAGCGTAGAGGTAGCGCGGCGGGTAGATACGCAGTATTTT
TRBV12-3/TRBV12-4,.,TRBJ2-3,few,CASTNRGGGPSTDTQYF,TGTGCCAGCACCAATAGGGGAGGTGGGCCTAGCACAGATACGCAGTATTTT
TRBV5-1,.,TRBJ1-3,.,CASSFGGENTIYF,TGCGCCAGCAGCTTCGGAGGAGAAAACACCATATATTTT
TRBV12-3/TRBV12-4,.,TRBJ1-1,few,CASSLLQRGTEAFF,TGTGCCAGCAGTTTACTTCAGCGGGGCACTGAAGCTTTCTTT
TRBV2,.,TRBJ1-1,once,CASTPQEVNTEAFF,TGTGCCAGCACGCCCCAGGAGGTGAACACTGAAGCTTTCTTT
TRBV6-5,.,TRBJ1-5,.,CASSRTENQPQHF,TGTGCCAGCAGTCGGACGGAGAATCAGCCCCAGCATTTT
TRBV20-1,TRBD2,TRBJ2-7,.,CSAKHPGLASSYEQYF,TGCAGTGCTAAGCACCCGGGACTAGCCTCCTCCTACGAGCAGTACTTC
TRBV5-1,TRBD2,TRBJ2-1,many,CASSPLTSGNLDEQFF,TGCGCCAGCAGCCCTCTGACTAGCGGGAATTTGGATGAGCAGTTCTTC
TRBV27,.,TRBJ1-1,.,CASRAGRDNTEAFF,TGTGCCAGCCGGGCGGGCAGGGACAACACTGAAGCTTTCTTT
TRBV25-1,.,TRBJ1-1,.,CASSGEVSSTEAFF,TGTGCCAGCAGTGGGGAGGTCAGCTCCACTGAAGCTTTCTTT
TRBV13,TRBD1,TRBJ1-2,few,CASSPGGQAPYGYTF,TGTGCCAGCAGCCCCGGCGGACAGGCGCCCTATGGCTACACCTTC
TRBV7-9,.,TRBJ2-5,few,CASSHTPKETQYF,TGTGCCAGCAGTCATACTCCCAAAGAGACCCAGTACTTC
TRBV7-8,.,TRBJ2-3,few,CASSYYRDYPARDTQYF,TGTGCCAGCAGCTACTACCGTGACTACCCCGCAAGGGATACGCAGTATTTT
TRBV6-5,.,TRBJ1-1,.,CASSYSHPAGLNTEAFF,TGTGCCAGCAGTTACAGCCACCCTGCAGGGTTGAACACTGAAGCTTTCTTT
TRBV7-2,.,TRBJ1-3,.,CASSLGVTASGNTIYF,TGTGCCAGCAGCTTAGGAGTTACAGCTTCTGGAAACACCATATATTTT
TRBV12-3/TRBV12-4,.,TRBJ2-7,many,CATKAGTYEQYF,TGTGCCACCAAGGCGGGGACTTACGAGCAGTACTTC
TRBV7-6,.,TRBJ2-1,.,CASSLWRDNEQFF,TGTGCCAGCAGCTTATGGAGGGACAATGAGCAGTTCTTC
TRBV2,.,TRBJ1-2,.,CANPSGGGYTF,TGTGCCAACCCGTCGGGAGGCGGCTACACCTTC
TRBV27,TRBD2,TRBJ2-1,.,CASSWTSIDEQFF,TGTGCCAGCAGTTGGACTAGCATAGATGAGCAGTTCTTC
TRBV10-3,.,TRBJ2-5,few,CAITAGYGETQYF,TGTGCCATCACTGCGGGTTACGGGGAGACCCAGTACTTC
TRBV19,TRBD1,TRBJ1-1,.,CASSRDRGTNTEAFF,TGTGCCAGTAGTAGGGACAGGGGGACGAACACTGAAGCTTTCTTT
TRBV12-3/TRBV12-4,.,TRBJ1-1,.,CASSSSVGGPEAFF,TGTGCCAGCAGTTCAAGCGTCGGTGGGCCTGAAGCTTTCTTT
TRBV12-3/TRBV12-4,.,TRBJ2-7,.,CASSATPWAADEQYF,TGTGCCAGCAGTGCCACCCCATGGGCTGCGGACGAGCAGTACTTC
TRBV11-2,.,TRBJ2-5,many,CASSLGPGETQYF,TGTGCCAGCAGCTTGGGGCCAGGGGAGACCCAGTACTTC
TRBV7-3,.,TRBJ1-5,.,CASSLILKRPQHF,TGTGCCAGCAGCTTAATCTTAAAAAGGCCCCAGCATTTT
TRBV5-1,.,TRBJ1-2,.,CASSIQHGRGYTF,TGCGCCAGCAGCATACAGCACGGGCGCGGCTACACCTTC
TRBV2,.,TRBJ2-7,few,CASSHPGLSYEQYF,TGTGCCAGCAGCCACCCGGGACTGTCCTACGAGCAGTACTTC
TRBV20-1,TRBD1,TRBJ1-5,.,CSAGTESNQPQHF,TGCAGTGCTGGGACAGAAAGCAATCAGCCCCAGCATTTT